This record covers a single T cell receptor beta chain. The data derive from a study of chronic HIV infection and antiretroviral therapy. TCRdb recomputed calls from the 5' RACE reads with MiXCR, one row per CDR3 protein. Of roughly 50,000 distinct CDR3 sequences in the sample, under 20% were seen once. The specimen was peripheral blood. The receptor's source is an adult who had HIV and had not received antiretroviral therapy, or was an uninfected healthy control (not recorded which).

This CDR3 reads CASSLWSGGLNEQFF. In nucleotides, the CDR3 is TGTGCCAGCAGCTTATGGTCGGGAGGGCTTAATGAGCAGTTCTTC. The chain couples TRBV11-1 to TRBJ2-1, with TRBD2 matching over 8 bases. The V gene's germline CDR1 is SGHAT and CDR2 FQDESV (reference sequence). With V trimmed by 2 bases and J by 7 bases, 7 bases remained unmatched. The CDR3 totals 15 residues.